Below, 9 T cell receptor beta chains from the same sample are listed, as sequenced in a study of technical replicates of blood from several donors. The table came from immunoSEQ multiplex PCR; TCRdb's copy has only in-frame clones and leaves some out. The table lists about 80,000 clones, 75% to 95% of them singletons. Sequenced: T cells isolated from PBMCs. The receptors stem from a human donor in good health.

The chain carries TRBV29-1 and TRBJ1-1, with 9 bases fitting TRBD1. Per germline, CDR1 SQVTM and CDR2 ANQGSEA. The CDR3 consists of 14 residues. J gave up 0 bases and V 7 bases, and 6 bases lay outside the gene matches. DNA of the CDR3: TGCAGCGGTGGACAGGGGTCTGTGAACACTGAAGCTTTCTTT. It yields the protein CSGGQGSVNTEAFF.

V and J are TRBV4-2 and TRBJ2-2; D possibly corresponds to TRBD2 (5 bases). The CDR3 has 15 amino acids. Germline loops: CDR1 LGHNA, CDR2 YNFKEQ. Trimming removed 1 base from V and 7 bases from J, with 13 bases in between. As DNA, the CDR3 is TGTGCCAGCAGCCAAGTCGGGGAGCGGAGCGGGGAGCTGTTTTTT. Amino acids: CASSQVGERSGELFF.

The rearrangement joins TRBV10-3 to TRBJ2-1; tentative D call: TRBD1 (6 bases). V was pared by 6 bases and J by 8 bases, with 11 bases between. This CDR3 has 12 amino acids. Germline CDR1 ENHRY, CDR2 SYGVKD. The DNA of the CDR3 is TGTGCCATCAGCGCGAACAGGGATGAGCAGTTCTTC. Amino acids: CAISANRDEQFF.

V usage is TRBV28 and J usage is TRBJ2-7; possible D gene TRBD1, 6 bases. Germline loops: CDR1 MDHEN, CDR2 SYDVKM. V lost 6 bases and J 6 bases, leaving 9 bases between the germline ends. CDR3 length equals 11 residues. CDR3 nucleotides: TGTGCCAGCAGCAACAGGGTCGAGCAGTACTTC. Translated, it gives CASSNRVEQYF.

V gene TRBV9 combines with J gene TRBJ1-2; D might be TRBD1 (6 bases). The germline gives CDR1 SGDLS, CDR2 YYNGEE. The CDR3 length is 12 residues. V lost 0 bases, J lost 8 bases, and 8 bases lay in between. The CDR3 sequence is CASSVEGQGYTF. CDR3 nucleotide sequence: TGTGCCAGCAGCGTAGAAGGACAGGGCTACACCTTC. The full variable domain, completed using reference TRBV9 and TRBJ1-2, is DSGVTQTPKHLITATGQRVTLRCSPRSGDLSVYWYQQSLDQGLQFLIQYYNGEERAKGNILERFSAQQFPDLHSELNLSSLELGDSALYFCASSVEGQGYTFGSGTRLTVV.

This chain joins TRBV18 and TRBJ2-1; 9 bases match TRBD2. CDR3 size: 13 residues. The germline V gene has CDR1 KGHSH and CDR2 LQKENI. V trimming: 4 bases; J trimming: 8 bases; junction bases outside the gene matches: 3. The CDR3 DNA reads TGTGCCAGCTCACGGCGGGAGGGCGATGAGCAGTTCTTC. It specifies CASSRREGDEQFF.

The chain employs TRBV27 and TRBJ1-2; TRBD1 is a possible D gene (6 bases). Germline V gene sequence: CDR1 MNHEY, CDR2 SMNVEV (reference sequence). The ends were cut back, 6 bases at V and 7 bases at J, with 21 bases in the middle. The CDR3 sequence is 15 residues long. Here the CDR3 reads CASRLAPAGEGGYTF. CDR3 in DNA: TGTGCCAGCAGATTGGCTCCGGCAGGGGAGGGTGGCTACACCTTC.

CDR3 region: CASSSGPRVRDEQYF. CDR3 bases: TGTGCCAGTAGTTCAGGACCGAGGGTTAGGGACGAGCAGTACTTC. The chain links TRBV19 to TRBJ2-7, with D possibly matching TRBD2 (5 bases). CDR3 length equals 15 residues. Germline loops: CDR1 LNHDA, CDR2 SQIVND (reference sequence). Trimming took 5 bases from V and 5 from J, leaving 19 bases between them.

This chain joins TRBV14 and TRBJ2-2, with 8 bases fitting TRBD2. This CDR3 spans 13 amino acids. Per the germline V gene, CDR1 is SGHDN and CDR2 is FVKESK. With V trimmed by 2 bases and J by 11 bases, 4 bases remained unmatched. Here the CDR3 DNA reads TGTGCCAGCAGCCAATTTAGCGGGGTAGAGCTGTTTTTT. Its translation is CASSQFSGVELFF.